This T cell receptor (beta chain) stems from a study of T cell responses to AZD1222 COVID-19 vaccine. Overall study findings and caveats: Reportedly, close to half of spike-specific TCRs are directed against unmutated variant regions.

Concerning this clone itself: Its target is not known.

CDR1 is LGHNT and CDR2 is FRNRAP in the germline V gene. The CDR3 spans 13 residues. The ends were cut back, 8 bases at V and 3 bases at J, with 12 bases in the middle. Profiling relied on immunoSEQ multiplex PCR, and the TCRdb table lists in-frame clones only, not all of them. This table holds 89,000 or so clones, 70% to 90% found once. The material sequenced was peripheral blood, taken on day 0 of AZD1222 vaccination. The clonotype comes from an adult in good health. The chain couples TRBV12-5 to TRBJ2-3; weak D call: TRBD1 (6 bases). DNA of the CDR3: TGTGCTAGTTCTTTTGGACAGACAGATACGCAGTATTTT. Translating gives CASSFGQTDTQYF.